A single sample is the source of the 21 T cell receptor beta chains below, sequenced in a study of T cell responses to AZD1222 COVID-19 vaccine. Using immunoSEQ multiplex PCR, the repertoire was profiled, and TCRdb retains in-frame clones only, with some absent. The repertoire has some 160,000 clones, over 85% of them found once; the top ten carry around 1.5%. The sequenced sample was peripheral blood, obtained on day 0 of AZD1222 vaccination. The source of these receptors is an adult in good health.

The chain links TRBV18 to TRBJ2-7, with D possibly matching TRBD1 (5 bases). CDR3 length: 14 residues. The V gene lost 2 bases and the J gene lost 3 bases, with 11 bases spanning the gap. CDR1 KGHSH and CDR2 LQKENI come from the germline V gene. CDR3 amino acids: CASSPVQGHYEQYF. CDR3 DNA: TGTGCCAGCTCACCAGTGCAGGGCCACTACGAGCAGTACTTC.

The chain links TRBV6-1 to TRBJ2-2, with D perhaps TRBD2 (6 bases). V was cut by 1 base and J by 5 bases, with 17 bases left in between. Looked up from germline, CDR1 is MNHNS and CDR2 is SASEGT. CDR3 length: 17 amino acids. DNA for the CDR3: TGTGCCAGCAGTGAAGGACCCACTAGGGCGGGAACCGGGGAGCTGTTTTTT. Amino acid sequence: CASSEGPTRAGTGELFF.

This clone has only a few counts. J is TRBJ2-3 and V is TRBV19; TRBD2 matches 10 bases. There are 17 residues in the CDR3. Germline V CDR1 and CDR2: LNHDA, SQIVND (reference sequence). Losses at the gene ends were 3 bases for V and 4 bases for J; bases not matched to a gene: 10. CDR3 sequence: CASSIWAPGTSADTQYF. CDR3 sequence (DNA): TGTGCCAGTAGTATTTGGGCCCCCGGGACTAGCGCAGATACGCAGTATTTT. Full variable domain (missing parts from reference TRBV19 and TRBJ2-3): DGGITQSPKYLFRKEGQNVTLSCEQNLNHDAMYWYRQDPGQGLRLIYYSQIVNDFQKGDIAEGYSVSREKKESFPLTVTSAQKNPTAFYLCASSIWAPGTSADTQYFGPGTRLTVL.

This sequence joins TRBV29-1 and TRBJ1-1; 10 nucleotides match TRBD1. This CDR3 is built from 14 residues. The V gene's germline CDR1 is SQVTM and CDR2 ANQGSEA. The V gene end was trimmed by 2 bases and the J gene end by 1 base; junction bases not matched to a gene: 1. CDR3 nucleotide sequence: TGCAGCGTTGAAAGACAGGGGGCGAACACTGAAGCTTTCTTT. It yields the protein CSVERQGANTEAFF.

The V and J genes are TRBV27 and TRBJ1-2, with D perhaps matching TRBD1 (6 bases). The V gene's germline CDR1 is MNHEY and CDR2 SMNVEV (reference sequence). The CDR3 spans 14 residues. The V and J ends lost 6 bases and 3 bases respectively, with 14 bases between them. The CDR3 reads CASRYHRDYYGYTF. CDR3 coding DNA: TGTGCCAGCAGATACCACAGGGACTACTATGGCTACACCTTC.

This clone was found once. The chain links TRBV11-2 to TRBJ1-6, with TRBD1 matching 8 bases. CDR3 length equals 16 residues. From germline, CDR1 is SGHAT and CDR2 FQNNGV. The J segment lost 8 bases and the V segment lost 1 base, leaving 7 bases of the junction unmatched. The CDR3 sequence is CASSLVRAGGDSPLHF. For the CDR3, the DNA is TGTGCCAGCAGCTTAGTAAGGGCAGGGGGCGATTCACCCCTCCACTTT.

This chain connects TRBV5-1 to TRBJ2-7, with unresolved D. The CDR3 extends over 14 amino acids. Germline V gives CDR1 SGHRS, CDR2 YFSETQ. V was cut by 2 bases and J by 2 bases, with 11 bases left in between. DNA of the CDR3: TGCGCCAGCAGCTTTTCCGGGTCGCCCTACGAGCAGTACTTC. Protein: CASSFSGSPYEQYF.

The chain uses TRBV4-1 and TRBJ1-5; 8 nucleotides line up with TRBD1. The V gene's germline CDR1 is MGHRA and CDR2 YSYEKL. V was clipped by 1 base and J by 5 bases; unmatched bases: 7. This CDR3 comprises 16 residues. The CDR3 sequence: CASSQVSGTGDQPQHF. The CDR3, as DNA: TGCGCCAGCAGCCAAGTCTCCGGGACAGGAGATCAGCCCCAGCATTTT.

V and J are TRBV11-2 and TRBJ2-1; 12 bases agree with TRBD2. Per the germline V gene, CDR1 is SGHAT and CDR2 is FQNNGV. The CDR3 has 16 residues. The V gene end was trimmed by 2 bases and the J gene end by 8 bases; junction bases not matched to a gene: 7. CDR3 region: CASSLRTSGAWDEQFF. The CDR3, as DNA: TGTGCCAGCAGCTTAAGGACTAGCGGGGCCTGGGATGAGCAGTTCTTC.

V usage is TRBV2 and J usage is TRBJ1-5; 7 bases line up with TRBD1. Germline V CDR1 and CDR2: SNHLY, FYNNEI. After removal of 4 bases from V and 8 bases from J, the junction contained 8 bases not matched to a gene. The CDR3 runs to 14 residues. CDR3 coding DNA: TGTGCCAGCAGTGGAGATGGACAGGTGAAGCCCCAGCATTTT. Translating it yields CASSGDGQVKPQHF. The variable domain in full, with the rest retrieved from reference TRBV2 and TRBJ1-5, is EPEVTQTPSHQVTQMGQEVILRCVPISNHLYFYWYRQILGQKVEFLVSFYNNEISEKSEIFDDQFSVERPDGSNFTLKIRSTKLEDSAMYFCASSGDGQVKPQHFGDGTRLSIL.

The J gene is TRBJ2-5, the V gene TRBV2; 11 bases are a match to TRBD2. The V segment lost 5 bases and the J segment 5 bases; nucleotides outside the gene matches: 10. CDR3 length equals 16 residues. Looked up from germline, CDR1 is SNHLY and CDR2 is FYNNEI. The CDR3 bases are TGTGCCAGCAGTACGAGACTAGCGGGAAGGGGGGAGACCCAGTACTTC. Protein product: CASSTRLAGRGETQYF.

J is TRBJ2-1 and V is TRBV12-5; TRBD2 matches 7 bases. The CDR3 length is 16 residues. The V gene's germline CDR1 is LGHNT and CDR2 FRNRAP. V lost 6 bases, J lost 7 bases, and 15 bases stayed unmatched. Here the CDR3 DNA reads TGTGCTAGTGGACCCCAGTGGGGGGGATTGAGAAATGAGCAGTTCTTC. Protein: CASGPQWGGLRNEQFF.

V is TRBV10-3 and J is TRBJ2-7; 13 positions match TRBD2. Germline V gene data show CDR1 as ENHRY and CDR2 as SYGVKD. V lost 8 bases and J lost 9; bases outside the gene matches: 7. This CDR3 has 13 amino acids. CDR3 protein: CAIGTSGIQRQYF. The CDR3, as DNA: TGTGCCATCGGGACTAGCGGGATCCAAAGGCAGTACTTC.

V is TRBV11-2 and J is TRBJ2-7; D gene ambiguous. CDR1 is SGHAT, CDR2 FQNNGV, per germline. V shed 4 bases and J shed 2 bases, with 15 bases lying between them. The CDR3 runs to 15 residues. The CDR3 protein is CASSSNKGSTYEQYF. DNA of the CDR3: TGTGCCAGCAGCTCCAATAAGGGTAGCACCTACGAGCAGTACTTC. The full variable domain, rest sourced from reference TRBV11-2 and TRBJ2-7, is EAGVAQSPRYKIIEKRQSVAFWCNPISGHATLYWYQQILGQGPKLLIQFQNNGVVDDSQLPKDRFSAERLKGVDSTLKIQPAKLEDSAVYLCASSSNKGSTYEQYFGPGTRLTVT.

J is TRBJ2-7 and V is TRBV5-8; D not resolved. CDR1 is SGHTS, CDR2 YDEGEE, per germline. CDR3 length equals 12 residues. V was trimmed by 3 bases and J by 4 bases, leaving 8 bases between them. The DNA of the CDR3 is TGTGCCAGCAGCTCTTTCCGGTACGAGCAGTACTTC. This sequence encodes CASSSFRYEQYF.

The V gene is TRBV6-5, the J gene TRBJ2-1; D perhaps matches TRBD2 (5 bases). V dropped 3 bases and J dropped 9 bases, with 9 bases sitting between them. Germline assignment: CDR1 MNHEY and CDR2 SVGAGI. This CDR3 is 12 amino acids long. This CDR3 is CASSYEGVEQFF. CDR3 nucleotides: TGTGCCAGCAGTTATGAGGGAGTTGAGCAGTTCTTC.

CDR3 bases: TGTGCCAGCTCACCAGTCGGCACAGGGGGCCGGAGCTCCTACAATGAGCAGTTCTTC. Its protein product is CASSPVGTGGRSSYNEQFF. The chain uses TRBV18 and TRBJ2-1; 9 bases are a match to TRBD1. The CDR3 loop spans 19 amino acids. The germline V gene encodes CDR1 KGHSH and CDR2 LQKENI. Trimming cost V 2 bases and J 0 bases; bases outside gene matches: 11.

This clone came up once. J is TRBJ1-5 and V is TRBV5-4; possibly TRBD1 for D (5 bases). The CDR3 sequence is 15 residues long. Germline CDR1 reads SGHNT; CDR2 reads YYREEE (reference sequence). Trimming left V 4 bases short and J 3 bases short, with 14 bases between. The CDR3 nucleotides are TGTGCCAGCAGCAGGGACGGTGGATTCAATCAGCCCCAGCATTTT. It specifies CASSRDGGFNQPQHF.

This clone was detected only once. J is TRBJ2-6 and V is TRBV20-1; D is unclear. Germline CDR1 and CDR2: DFQATT and SNEGSKA (reference sequence). V lost 3 bases and J lost 2, with 5 bases in between. This CDR3 contains 13 residues. The CDR3 coding sequence is TGCAGTGCTAGTGGGACTGGGGCCAACGTCCTGACTTTC. This sequence encodes CSASGTGANVLTF.

The chain carries TRBV4-1 and TRBJ1-1, with D maybe TRBD1 (5 bases). This CDR3 has 13 residues. Trimming removed 2 bases from V and 5 bases from J, with 9 bases in between. The V gene's germline CDR1 is MGHRA and CDR2 YSYEKL. CDR3 protein: CASSQQGMTEAFF. CDR3 DNA: TGCGCCAGCAGCCAACAGGGTATGACTGAAGCTTTCTTT.

The chain uses TRBV9 and TRBJ1-1; perhaps TRBD1 as D (6 bases). The CDR3 covers 14 residues. The germline CDR1 and CDR2 sequences are SGDLS and YYNGEE. V was trimmed by 0 bases and J by 3 bases, leaving 9 bases between them. CDR3 amino acids: CASSVGQVYTEAFF. DNA for the CDR3: TGTGCCAGCAGCGTAGGACAGGTCTACACTGAAGCTTTCTTT.